Listed here is a single T cell receptor beta chain. Trimming pared 0 bases from V and 4 bases from J, leaving 14 bases between. Germline CDR1 MGHRA, CDR2 YSYEKL. The CDR3 extends over 16 amino acids. Clones were sequenced by immunoSEQ multiplex PCR, and TCRdb holds only the in-frame ones, with some missing. The table shows roughly 150,000 clones, with roughly four fifths occurring only once. This record belongs to a study of blood T cell repertoires in COVID-19. Study background: T cells, B-cell-depleted T cells, or PBMCs provided the cDNA or gDNA that served as material.

The sequencing input was peripheral blood. The chain links TRBV4-1 to TRBJ2-3, with D perhaps TRBD2 (7 bases). This TCR was recovered from a woman of 80 years or more with COVID-19, enrolled during active disease. The CDR3 DNA sequence: TGCGCCAGCAGCCAAGAGTCGGGGGGCAGATCAGATACGCAGTATTTT. Its translation is CASSQESGGRSDTQYF.